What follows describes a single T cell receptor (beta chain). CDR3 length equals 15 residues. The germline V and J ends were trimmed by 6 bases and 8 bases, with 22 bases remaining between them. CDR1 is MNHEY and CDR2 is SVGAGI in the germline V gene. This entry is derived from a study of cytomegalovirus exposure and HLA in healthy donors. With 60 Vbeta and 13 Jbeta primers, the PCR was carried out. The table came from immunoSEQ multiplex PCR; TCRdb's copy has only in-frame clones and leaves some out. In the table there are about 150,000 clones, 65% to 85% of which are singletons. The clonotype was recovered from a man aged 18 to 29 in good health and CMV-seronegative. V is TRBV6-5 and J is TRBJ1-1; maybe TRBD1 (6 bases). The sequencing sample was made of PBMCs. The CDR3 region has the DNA TGTGCCAGCAGGATACCGACAGGCCCCCACAGCGAAGCTTTCTTT. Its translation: CASRIPTGPHSEAFF.